The 5 T cell receptor beta chains in this list originate from one sample, sequenced in a study of blood T cell repertoires in COVID-19. TCRdb's table, derived via immunoSEQ multiplex PCR, lists solely in-frame clones and lacks some. In the table there are under 140,000 clones, roughly nine tenths of which are singletons. The sequenced sample was peripheral blood. Every receptor here comes from a human donor in a cohort sampled during active COVID-19.

This clone was observed a single time. This chain joins TRBV10-2 and TRBJ2-5; D is perhaps TRBD2 (6 bases). This CDR3 is 12 amino acids long. Between the trimmed V and J ends, which lost 6 bases and 8 bases, there was a span of 13 bases. In germline, CDR1 is WSHSY, CDR2 SAAADI. DNA of the CDR3: TGCGCCAGCAGCGAGGACGGGAGAACCCAGTACTTC. This sequence encodes CASSEDGRTQYF.

This clone came up a few times. The CDR3 region has the DNA TGTGCCAGCAGCTCCACAGGGGGCCCTTGGGGTACCGGGGAGCTGTTTTTT. Encoded protein: CASSSTGGPWGTGELFF. This chain uses TRBV7-3 with TRBJ2-2, with 9 nucleotides matching TRBD1. Germline CDR1 SGHTA, CDR2 FQGTGA. The CDR3 length is 17 residues. Unmatched junction bases numbered 11, after V lost 4 bases and J lost 5 bases.

This chain links TRBV3-1 (or the pseudogene TRBV3-2) with TRBJ2-5, with 7 positions matching TRBD2. Looked up from germline, CDR1 is LGHDT and CDR2 is YNNKEL (reference sequence). CDR3 size: 13 residues. The J segment lost 12 bases and the V segment lost 3 bases, leaving 10 bases of the junction unmatched. Here the CDR3 reads CASSQASGTTKYF. The CDR3 DNA reads TGTGCCAGCAGCCAGGCTTCCGGGACTACCAAGTACTTC.

The chain joins TRBV13 to TRBJ2-7; 12 bases fit TRBD1. The length of the CDR3 is 19 residues. V was pared by 4 bases and J by 0 bases, with 13 bases of the junction left unmatched. The germline gives CDR1 PRHDT, CDR2 FYEKMQ (reference sequence). The CDR3 DNA sequence: TGTGCCAGCAGCTCCCCCGGGACAGGGGGCCAAAACTACTCCTACGAGCAGTACTTC. Protein product: CASSSPGTGGQNYSYEQYF.

This rearrangement joins TRBV6-5 to TRBJ2-1; perhaps TRBD2 as D (6 bases). Germline V gene lookup returns CDR1 MNHEY and CDR2 SVGAGI. Trimming stripped 6 bases from V and 9 bases from J, with 12 bases between. This CDR3 region has 12 residues. For the CDR3, the DNA is TGTGCCAGCAGGAAGGGACTGCTTGAGCAGTTCTTC. Its protein product is CASRKGLLEQFF.